The T cell receptor beta chain described here comes from a study of response to subunit inactivated influenza vaccine (dated by TCRdb to the late 2010s). Study-level background: The study used deep quantitative T cell receptor repertoire profiling to track responses to a trivalent subunit inactivated influenza vaccine. General conclusions and limits of the study: The authors suggested that each seasonal influenza vaccination may recruit only a limited number of new T cells.

The method behind the library was RT-PCR. This sample was sequenced with an Illumina HiSeq 2500. TCRdb redid the processing of the public reads, applying fastp at Q25 and MiXCR, and retained in-frame beta chains. Entries that share a CDR3 protein sequence are merged under the most common genes and DNA. This sample lists 500,000 to 750,000 distinct CDR3 sequences; around 13% were detected once. The ten biggest clones cover roughly 10% of the sample. This clonotype was counted many times. This clone's antigen is unknown. The sample holds no much larger clone one base away, and base qualities are not on file. The receptor's source is a man aged 45-60 years who received an inactivated influenza vaccine. Donor details come from another sample of the same person, matched by shared clones. Sequencing was performed on PBMCs from blood, taken about 13 days after vaccination.

The DNA sequence reads TGTGCCAGCAGTTACTACCAAGGGGAAAAACTGTTTTTT. This yields the protein CASSYYQGEKLFF. Here the chain combines TRBV6-5 and TRBJ1-4; no D gene can be assigned with confidence. From a lookup of the germline V gene, CDR1 and CDR2 are MNHEY and SVGAGI. A distance of 8 bases separates the germline ends of V and J, which lose 1 base and 8 bases respectively. Counted from cysteine to phenylalanine, this CDR3 has 13 amino acids. Only CDR3 DNA remains: 39 bases, in frame from the first base.